The clone carrying this T cell receptor (beta chain) has a count of ten or more. Its specificity is unknown. This sample is drawn from a study of T cells after yellow fever vaccination. Study as a whole: Preparation of the low-cell-number fractions used SMART-Seq v4 Ultra Low Input. Study-wide results and caveats: Repertoires sorted by FACS could include abundant clonotypes that are contaminants from the bulk population. Clonotype sharing between CD4 and CD8 compartments was small.

TCRdb re-analysed the 5' RACE reads in MiXCR, keeping a single row per CDR3 protein. There are a few hundred thousand distinct CDR3 sequences in the sample; roughly 10% occur only once, and roughly 18% lies in the top ten. The receptor's source is a man aged 18 to 35 who received the YFV17D yellow fever vaccine. The sample here was PBMCs, taken on the day of the first yellow fever vaccination.

The CDR3 bases are TGTGCCAGCAGCCAGGGGGAGGGGGATACGCAGTATTTT. Translating gives CASSQGEGDTQYF. The rearrangement uses TRBV11-2 and TRBJ2-3; tentatively, D is TRBD1 or TRBD2 (7 bases each). The germline V gene has CDR1 SGHAT and CDR2 FQNNGV. The CDR3 length is 13 residues. V dropped 5 bases and J dropped 6 bases, with 12 bases sitting between them.